This record concerns one T cell receptor beta chain sequence. MiXCR, applied by TCRdb to the 5' RACE reads, yields one record per CDR3 protein. The sample consists of fewer than 75,000 distinct CDR3 sequences, roughly 17% of them appearing once. These data are taken from a study of T cells of healthy individuals. The CDR3 spans 11 residues. Germline CDR1 and CDR2: WSHSY and SAAADI. Trimming cost V 6 bases and J 9 bases, with 9 bases left between them. This receptor was identified in a human donor in good health. This chain connects TRBV10-2 to TRBJ2-1, with D possibly TRBD1 on 6 matching bases. The CDR3 spells CASRQGTEQFF. The CDR3 coding sequence is TGCGCCAGCAGACAGGGAACTGAGCAGTTCTTC.